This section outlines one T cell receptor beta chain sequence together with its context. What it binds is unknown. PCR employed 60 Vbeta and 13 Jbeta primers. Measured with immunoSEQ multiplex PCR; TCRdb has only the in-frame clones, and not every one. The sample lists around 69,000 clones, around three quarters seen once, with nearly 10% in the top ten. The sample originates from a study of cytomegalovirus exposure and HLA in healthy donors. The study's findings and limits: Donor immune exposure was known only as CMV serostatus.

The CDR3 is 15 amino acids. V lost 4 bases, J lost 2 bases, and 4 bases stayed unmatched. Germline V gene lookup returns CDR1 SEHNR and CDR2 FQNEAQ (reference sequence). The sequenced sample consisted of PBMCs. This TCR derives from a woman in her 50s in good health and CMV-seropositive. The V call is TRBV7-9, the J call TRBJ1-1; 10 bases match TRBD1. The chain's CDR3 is CASSWDRGRNTEAFF. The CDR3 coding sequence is TGTGCCAGCAGCTGGGACAGGGGTCGAAACACTGAAGCTTTCTTT.